This TCR beta chain was captured by sequencing in a study of low-dose radiotherapy and immunotherapy resistance in tumors. Across the whole study: Participants were given intravenous cyclophosphamide 200 mg/m2 every two weeks, one day before radiation and immunotherapy. Aspirin was taken orally by patients at 300 mg daily for four cycles from cycle 1 day 1.

This CDR3 has 14 residues. Germline V CDR1 and CDR2: LNHDA, SQIVND (reference sequence). V shed 6 bases and J shed 2 bases, with 13 bases lying between them. Alpha and beta chains were covered, as first-strand cDNA relied on TRAV- and TRBV-specific primers. For amplifying TCRs, the PCR ran for 15 to 20 cycles with Phusion, which was used together with a constant-region primer and the adapter on the V primers. Each CDR3 protein is one row after TCRdb ran MiXCR on the reads. Seen here are about 82,000 distinct CDR3 sequences, approximately 17% observed once, and the top ten hold approximately 6%. Described time point: before trial treatment. Many counts were recorded for this clonotype.

The sequence was collected from a male donor with prostate cancer. The chain employs TRBV19 and TRBJ1-1, with D unresolved. This sample comprised PBMCs, obtained before treatment. Here the CDR3 DNA reads TGTGCCAGTAGCCCGACACCGACTAACACTGAAGCTTTCTTT. The encoded protein is CASSPTPTNTEAFF.